This T cell receptor (beta chain) was retrieved from a study of cytomegalovirus exposure and HLA in healthy donors. Points from the study as a whole: There were some 150 TCR beta chains listed as cytomegalovirus-associated.

The table came from immunoSEQ multiplex PCR; TCRdb's copy has only in-frame clones and leaves some out. This sample has around 71,000 clones, with roughly 94% found just once. This CDR3 spans 16 amino acids. Germline loops: CDR1 SGHDT, CDR2 YYEEEE. Unmatched junction bases numbered 1, after V lost 0 bases and J lost 2 bases. This clone has a single count. The target antigen is unknown. Sequencing was performed on PBMCs. The receptor comes from a young man in good health and CMV-seropositive. V usage is TRBV5-6 and J usage is TRBJ2-3; 12 bases match TRBD2. CDR3 residues: CASSLGTSGNTDTQYF. CDR3 nucleotide sequence: TGTGCCAGCAGCTTGGGGACTAGCGGGAACACAGATACGCAGTATTTT.